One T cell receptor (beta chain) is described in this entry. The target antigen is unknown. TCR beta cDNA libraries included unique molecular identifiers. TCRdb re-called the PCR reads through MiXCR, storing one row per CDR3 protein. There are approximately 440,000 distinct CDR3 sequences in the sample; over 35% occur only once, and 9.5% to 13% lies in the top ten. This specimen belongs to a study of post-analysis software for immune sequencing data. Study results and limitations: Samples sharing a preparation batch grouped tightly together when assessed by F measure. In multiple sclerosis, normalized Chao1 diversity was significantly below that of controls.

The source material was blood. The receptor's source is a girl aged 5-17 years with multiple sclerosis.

In nucleotides, the CDR3 is TGTGCCAGCAACTTAGGAGGGGGACAGGGGAAGGGTGAGCAGTACTTC. Protein: CASNLGGGQGKGEQYF. This sequence joins TRBV9 and TRBJ2-5, with 10 bases matching TRBD1. Germline V gives CDR1 SGDLS, CDR2 YYNGEE. The CDR3 loop spans 16 amino acids. V was clipped by 6 bases and J by 11 bases; unmatched bases: 19.